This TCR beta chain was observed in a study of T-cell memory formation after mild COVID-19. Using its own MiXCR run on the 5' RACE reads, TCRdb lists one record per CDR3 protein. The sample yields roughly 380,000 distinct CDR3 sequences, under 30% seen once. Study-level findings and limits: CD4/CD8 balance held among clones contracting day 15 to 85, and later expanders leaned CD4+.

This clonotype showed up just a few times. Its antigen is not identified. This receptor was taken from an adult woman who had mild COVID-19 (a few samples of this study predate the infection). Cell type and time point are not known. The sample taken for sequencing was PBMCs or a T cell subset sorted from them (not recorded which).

CDR3: CASSAGQGAGELFF. For the CDR3, the DNA is TGCGCCAGCAGCGCGGGACAGGGGGCCGGGGAGCTGTTTTTT. The chain uses TRBV5-1 and TRBJ2-2; TRBD1 aligns across 11 bases. Germline V lookup: CDR1 SGHRS, CDR2 YFSETQ. Trimming removed 4 bases from V and 6 bases from J; junction bases left unmatched: 2. The CDR3 spans 14 residues. Full variable domain (missing parts from reference TRBV5-1 and TRBJ2-2): KAGVTQTPRYLIKTRGQQVTLSCSPISGHRSVSWYQQTPGQGLQFLFEYFSETQRNKGNFPGRFSGRQFSNSRSEMNVSTLELGDSALYLCASSAGQGAGELFFGEGSRLTVL.